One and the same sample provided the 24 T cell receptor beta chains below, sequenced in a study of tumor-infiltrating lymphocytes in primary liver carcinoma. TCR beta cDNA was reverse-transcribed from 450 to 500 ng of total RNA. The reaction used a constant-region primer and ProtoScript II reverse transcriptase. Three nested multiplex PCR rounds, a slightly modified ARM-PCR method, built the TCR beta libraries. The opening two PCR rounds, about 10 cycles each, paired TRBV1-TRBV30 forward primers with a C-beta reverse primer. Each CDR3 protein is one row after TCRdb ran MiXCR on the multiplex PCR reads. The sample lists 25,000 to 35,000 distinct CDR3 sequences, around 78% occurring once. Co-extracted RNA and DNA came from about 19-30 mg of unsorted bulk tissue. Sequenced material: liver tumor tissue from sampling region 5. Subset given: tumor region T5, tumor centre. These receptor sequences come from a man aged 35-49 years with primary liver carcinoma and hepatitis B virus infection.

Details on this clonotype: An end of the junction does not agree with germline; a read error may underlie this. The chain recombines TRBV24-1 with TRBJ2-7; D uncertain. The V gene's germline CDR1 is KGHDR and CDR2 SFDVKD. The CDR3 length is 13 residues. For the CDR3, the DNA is TGTGCCACCAGTGTCGGTAGCTCCCACGAGCAGTACTTC. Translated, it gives CATSVGSSHEQYF.

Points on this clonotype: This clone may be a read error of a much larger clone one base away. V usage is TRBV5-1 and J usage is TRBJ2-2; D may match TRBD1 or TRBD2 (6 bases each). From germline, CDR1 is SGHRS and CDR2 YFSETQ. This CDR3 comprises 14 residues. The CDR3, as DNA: TGCGCCAGCAGCTTGAGGGACAACACCGGGGGGCTGTTTTTT. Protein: CASSLRDNTGGLFF.

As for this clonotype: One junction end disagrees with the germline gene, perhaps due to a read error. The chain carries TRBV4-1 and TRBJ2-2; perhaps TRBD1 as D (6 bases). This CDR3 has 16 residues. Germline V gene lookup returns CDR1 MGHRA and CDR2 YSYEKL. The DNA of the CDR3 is TGCGCCAGTAGCCCAATCCGGACAGTAAGCACCGGGGAGCTGTTTTTT. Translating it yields CASSPIRTVSTGELFF.

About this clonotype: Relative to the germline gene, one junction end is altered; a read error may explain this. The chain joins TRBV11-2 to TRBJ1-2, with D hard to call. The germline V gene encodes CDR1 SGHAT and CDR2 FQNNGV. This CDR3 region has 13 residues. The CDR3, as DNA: TGTGCCAGCAACTTAGGAGTTAACTATGACTACACCTTC. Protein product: CASNLGVNYDYTF.

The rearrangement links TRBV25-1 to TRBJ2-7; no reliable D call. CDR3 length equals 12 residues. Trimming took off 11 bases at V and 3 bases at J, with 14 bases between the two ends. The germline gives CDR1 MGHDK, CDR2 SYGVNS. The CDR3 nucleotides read TGTGCCTGCACCCTGGACGGCTACGAGCAGTACTTC. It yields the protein CACTLDGYEQYF.

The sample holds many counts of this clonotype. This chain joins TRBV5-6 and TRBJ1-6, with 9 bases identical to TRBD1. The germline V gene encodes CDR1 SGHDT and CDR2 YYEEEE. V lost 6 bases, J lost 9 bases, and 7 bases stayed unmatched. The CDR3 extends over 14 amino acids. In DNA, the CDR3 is TGTGCCAGCACCCTCCGGGACAGGGCTTCACCCCTCCACTTT. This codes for CASTLRDRASPLHF.

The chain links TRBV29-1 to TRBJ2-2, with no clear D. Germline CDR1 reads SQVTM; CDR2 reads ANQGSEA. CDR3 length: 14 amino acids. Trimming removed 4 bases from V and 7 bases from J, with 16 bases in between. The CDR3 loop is CSVVFPETIGELFF. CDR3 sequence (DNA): TGCAGCGTTGTATTTCCGGAGACCATCGGGGAGCTGTTTTTT.

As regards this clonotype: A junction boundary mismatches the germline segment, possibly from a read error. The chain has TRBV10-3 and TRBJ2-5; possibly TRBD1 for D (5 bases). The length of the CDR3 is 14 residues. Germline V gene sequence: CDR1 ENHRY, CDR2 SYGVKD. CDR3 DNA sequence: TGTGTCATCAGTGAACAGGCAGTCCAAGAGACCCAGTACTTC. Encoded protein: CVISEQAVQETQYF.

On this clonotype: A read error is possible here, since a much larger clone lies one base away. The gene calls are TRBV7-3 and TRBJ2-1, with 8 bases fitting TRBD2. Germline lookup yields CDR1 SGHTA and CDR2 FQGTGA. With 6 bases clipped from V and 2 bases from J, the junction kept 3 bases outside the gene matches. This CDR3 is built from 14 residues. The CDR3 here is CASSLTSAYNEQFF. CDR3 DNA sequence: TGTGCCAGCAGTCTGACTAGCGCCTACAATGAGCAGTTCTTC.

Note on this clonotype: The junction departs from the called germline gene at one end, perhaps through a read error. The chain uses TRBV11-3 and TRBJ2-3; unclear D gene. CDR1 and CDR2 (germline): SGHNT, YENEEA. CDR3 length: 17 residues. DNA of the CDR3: TGTGCCAGCAGCTCCACGGTGAGCTGGAATCGGGCAGATACGCAGAATTTT. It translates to CASSSTVSWNRADTQNF. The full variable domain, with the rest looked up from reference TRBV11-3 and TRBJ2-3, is EAGVVQSPRYKIIEKKQPVAFWCNPISGHNTLYWYLQNLGQGPELLIRYENEEAVDDSQLPKDRFSAERLKGVDSTLKIQPAELGDSAVYLCASSSTVSWNRADTQNFGPGTRLTVL.

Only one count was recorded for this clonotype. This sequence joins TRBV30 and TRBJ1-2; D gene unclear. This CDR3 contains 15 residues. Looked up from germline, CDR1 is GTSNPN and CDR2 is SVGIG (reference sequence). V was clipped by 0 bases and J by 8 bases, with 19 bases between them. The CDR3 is CAWSVGWNGTNGYTF. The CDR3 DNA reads TGTGCCTGGAGTGTCGGATGGAATGGTACCAACGGCTACACCTTC.

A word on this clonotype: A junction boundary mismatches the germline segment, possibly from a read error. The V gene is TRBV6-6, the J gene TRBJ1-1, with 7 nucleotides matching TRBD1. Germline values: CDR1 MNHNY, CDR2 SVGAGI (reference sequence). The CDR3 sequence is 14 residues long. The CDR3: CASSWGTANTEALF. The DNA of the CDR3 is TGTGCCAGTAGTTGGGGGACAGCGAACACTGAAGCTTTATTT.

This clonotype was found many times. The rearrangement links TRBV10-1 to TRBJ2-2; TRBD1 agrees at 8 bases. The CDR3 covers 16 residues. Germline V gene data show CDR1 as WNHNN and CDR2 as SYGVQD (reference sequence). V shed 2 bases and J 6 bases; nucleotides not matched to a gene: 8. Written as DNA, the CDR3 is TGCGCCAGCAGTGAGCGGACAGGGACGCCGGCCGGGGAGCTGTTTTTT. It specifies CASSERTGTPAGELFF.

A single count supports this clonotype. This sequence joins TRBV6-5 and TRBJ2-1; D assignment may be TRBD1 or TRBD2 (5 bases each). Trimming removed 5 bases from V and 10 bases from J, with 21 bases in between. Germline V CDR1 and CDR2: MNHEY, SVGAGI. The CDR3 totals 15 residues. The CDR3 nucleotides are TGTGCCAGCAGTCCGGGACCACTAACACTCAACGAGCAGTTCTTC. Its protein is CASSPGPLTLNEQFF.

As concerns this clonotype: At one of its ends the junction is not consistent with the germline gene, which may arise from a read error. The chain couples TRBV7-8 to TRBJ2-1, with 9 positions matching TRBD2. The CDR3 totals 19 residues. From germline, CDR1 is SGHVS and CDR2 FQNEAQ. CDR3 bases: TGTGCCAGCAGCTTATCCAATACCCCAAGCGGGGGGAGATACAATGATCAGTTCTTC. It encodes CASSLSNTPSGGRYNDQFF.

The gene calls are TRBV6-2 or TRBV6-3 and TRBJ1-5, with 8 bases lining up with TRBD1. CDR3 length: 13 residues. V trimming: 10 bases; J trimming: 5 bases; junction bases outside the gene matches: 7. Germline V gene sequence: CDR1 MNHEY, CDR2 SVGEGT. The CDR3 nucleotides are TGTGCCAACATGGACAGGGAGGATCAGCCCCAGCATTTT. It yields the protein CANMDREDQPQHF.

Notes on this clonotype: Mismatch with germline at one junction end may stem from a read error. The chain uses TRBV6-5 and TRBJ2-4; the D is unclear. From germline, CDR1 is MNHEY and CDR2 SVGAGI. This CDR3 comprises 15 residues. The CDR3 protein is CVSSYLMGAKNIQYF. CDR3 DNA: TGTGTCAGCAGTTACTTGATGGGAGCCAAAAACATTCAGTACTTC.

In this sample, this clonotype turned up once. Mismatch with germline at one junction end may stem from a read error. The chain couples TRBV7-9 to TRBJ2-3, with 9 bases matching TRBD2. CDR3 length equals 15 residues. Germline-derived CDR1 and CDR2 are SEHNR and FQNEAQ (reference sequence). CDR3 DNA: TGTGCCAGCAGCTTGGAGACTAGCGGTACAGATATGCAGTATTTT. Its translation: CASSLETSGTDMQYF. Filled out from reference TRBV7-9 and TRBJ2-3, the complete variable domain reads DTGVSQNPRHKITKRGQNVTFRCDPISEHNRLYWYRQTLGQGPEFLTYFQNEAQLEKSRLLSDRFSAERPKGSFSTLEIQRTEQGDSAMYLCASSLETSGTDMQYFGPGTRLTVL.

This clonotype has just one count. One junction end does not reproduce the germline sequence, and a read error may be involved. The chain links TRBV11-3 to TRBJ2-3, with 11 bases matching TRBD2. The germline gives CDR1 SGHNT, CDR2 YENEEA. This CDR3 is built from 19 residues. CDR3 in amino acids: CASSLDSSGLAGLSDTHYF. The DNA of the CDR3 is TGTGCCAGCAGCTTAGACTCCTCAGGACTAGCGGGCCTCTCAGATACGCATTATTTT. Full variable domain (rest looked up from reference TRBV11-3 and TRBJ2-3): EAGVVQSPRYKIIEKKQPVAFWCNPISGHNTLYWYLQNLGQGPELLIRYENEEAVDDSQLPKDRFSAERLKGVDSTLKIQPAELGDSAVYLCASSLDSSGLAGLSDTHYFGPGTRLTVL.

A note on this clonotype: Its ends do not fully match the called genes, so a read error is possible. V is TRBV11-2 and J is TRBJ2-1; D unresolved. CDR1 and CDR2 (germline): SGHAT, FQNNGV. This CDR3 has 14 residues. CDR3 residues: CASSLYRLVSGQLF. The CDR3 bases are TGTGCCAGCAGCTTATATAGGCTAGTTAGTGGGCAGTTATTC. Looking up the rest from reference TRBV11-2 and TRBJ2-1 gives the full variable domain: EAGVAQSPRYKIIEKRQSVAFWCNPISGHATLYWYQQILGQGPKLLIQFQNNGVVDDSQLPKDRFSAERLKGVDSTLKIQPAKLEDSAVYLCASSLYRLVSGQLFGPGTRLTVL.

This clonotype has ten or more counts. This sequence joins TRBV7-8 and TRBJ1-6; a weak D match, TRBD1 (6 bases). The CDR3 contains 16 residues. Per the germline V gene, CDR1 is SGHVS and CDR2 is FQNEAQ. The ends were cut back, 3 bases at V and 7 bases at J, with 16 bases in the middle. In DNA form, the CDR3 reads TGTGCCAGCAGCTTGTCCGAGGGGGTTTGGAATTCACCCCTCCACTTT. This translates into CASSLSEGVWNSPLHF.

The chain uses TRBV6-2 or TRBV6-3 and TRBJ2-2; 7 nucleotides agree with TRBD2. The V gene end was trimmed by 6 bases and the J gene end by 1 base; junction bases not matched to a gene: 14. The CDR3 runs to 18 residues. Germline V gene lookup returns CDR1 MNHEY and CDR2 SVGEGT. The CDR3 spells CASSSGLVGVRNTGELFF. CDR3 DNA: TGTGCCAGCAGCTCCGGACTAGTGGGAGTAAGGAACACCGGGGAGCTGTTTTTT.

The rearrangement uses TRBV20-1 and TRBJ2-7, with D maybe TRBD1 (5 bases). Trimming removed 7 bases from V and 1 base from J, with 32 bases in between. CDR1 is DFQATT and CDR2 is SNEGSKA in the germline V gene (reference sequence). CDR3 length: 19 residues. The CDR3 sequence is CSVRVTYEDKSPISYEQYF. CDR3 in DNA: TGCAGTGTTAGGGTCACGTATGAGGACAAGTCTCCCATATCCTACGAGCAGTACTTC.

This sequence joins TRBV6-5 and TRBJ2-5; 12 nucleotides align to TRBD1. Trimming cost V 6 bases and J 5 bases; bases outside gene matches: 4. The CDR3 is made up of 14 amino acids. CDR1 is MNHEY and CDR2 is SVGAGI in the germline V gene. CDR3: CASSMGQGAETQYF. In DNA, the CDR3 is TGTGCCAGCAGCATGGGACAGGGGGCCGAGACCCAGTACTTC.